This is a list of T cell receptor beta chains from one sample in a study of T cell responses to AZD1222 COVID-19 vaccine. The assay was immunoSEQ multiplex PCR, and TCRdb's table has in-frame clones only and misses some. The repertoire includes 95,000 to 150,000 clones, around 92% of them detected once, and around 8% sits in the top ten. This sample comprised peripheral blood, obtained 28 days after the second AZD1222 dose. These receptors were collected from an adult who received the AZD1222 COVID-19 vaccine. CDR3s include the opening cysteine and the closing phenylalanine or tryptophan.

cdr3_length v_call cdr3_aa
12 TRBV2 CASSEGGGFQYF
14 TRBV2 CASSDFSRGDTQYF
14 TRBV3-1/TRBV3-2 CASSQDLPRETQYF
14 TRBV2 CASSKGGFDYGYTF
15 TRBV5-1 CASSPYRERNTEAFF
16 TRBV4-1 CASSQAPRETSDTQYF
12 TRBV19 CASKKGWAPQHF
13 TRBV6-1 CASSEGPKETQYF
14 TRBV6-5 CASSLRSGANVLTF
15 TRBV5-6 CASSQGATRSYEQYF
14 TRBV9 CASSFRRIPDTQYF
13 TRBV11-2 CASSLGYYNEQFF
14 TRBV5-1 CASSISGKYNEQFF
14 TRBV7-9 CAWIGTDSTDTQYF
12 TRBV27 CASVDSTDTQYF
12 TRBV7-9 CASSLANGGYTF
15 TRBV7-9 CASSSPGLADNEQFF
15 TRBV14 CASSQGGGSSYEQYF